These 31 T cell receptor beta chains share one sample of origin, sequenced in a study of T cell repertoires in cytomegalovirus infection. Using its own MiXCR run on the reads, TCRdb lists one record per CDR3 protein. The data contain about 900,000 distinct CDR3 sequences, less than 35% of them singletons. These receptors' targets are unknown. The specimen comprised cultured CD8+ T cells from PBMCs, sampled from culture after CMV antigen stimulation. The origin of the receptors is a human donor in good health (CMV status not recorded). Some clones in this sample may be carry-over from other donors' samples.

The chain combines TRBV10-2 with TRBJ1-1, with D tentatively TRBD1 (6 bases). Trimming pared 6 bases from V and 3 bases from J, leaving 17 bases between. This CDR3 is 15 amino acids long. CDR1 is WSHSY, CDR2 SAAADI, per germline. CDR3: CASRGHSRGDTEAFF. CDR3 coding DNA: TGCGCCAGCAGGGGACATTCCCGGGGTGACACTGAAGCTTTCTTT.

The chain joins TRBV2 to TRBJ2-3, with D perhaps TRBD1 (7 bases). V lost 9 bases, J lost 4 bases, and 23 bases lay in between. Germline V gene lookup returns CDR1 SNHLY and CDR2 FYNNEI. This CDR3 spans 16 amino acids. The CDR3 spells CASPAGQPRGADTQYF. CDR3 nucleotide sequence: TGTGCCAGTCCCGCGGGACAGCCACGCGGGGCAGATACGCAGTATTTT. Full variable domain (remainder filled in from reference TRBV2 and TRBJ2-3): EPEVTQTPSHQVTQMGQEVILRCVPISNHLYFYWYRQILGQKVEFLVSFYNNEISEKSEIFDDQFSVERPDGSNFTLKIRSTKLEDSAMYFCASPAGQPRGADTQYFGPGTRLTVL.

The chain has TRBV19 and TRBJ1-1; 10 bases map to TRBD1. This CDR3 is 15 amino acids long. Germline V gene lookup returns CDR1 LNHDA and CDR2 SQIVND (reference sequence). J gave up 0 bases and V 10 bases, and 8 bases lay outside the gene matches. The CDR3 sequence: CATWTGGPLNTEAFF. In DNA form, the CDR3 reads TGTGCCACTTGGACAGGGGGTCCTTTGAACACTGAAGCTTTCTTT.

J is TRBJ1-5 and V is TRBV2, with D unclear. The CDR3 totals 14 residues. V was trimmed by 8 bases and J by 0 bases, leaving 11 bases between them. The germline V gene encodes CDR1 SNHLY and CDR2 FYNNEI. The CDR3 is CASSDGGSNQPQHF. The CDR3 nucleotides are TGTGCCAGCTCGGACGGAGGTAGCAATCAGCCCCAGCATTTT. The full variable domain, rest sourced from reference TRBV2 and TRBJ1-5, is EPEVTQTPSHQVTQMGQEVILRCVPISNHLYFYWYRQILGQKVEFLVSFYNNEISEKSEIFDDQFSVERPDGSNFTLKIRSTKLEDSAMYFCASSDGGSNQPQHFGDGTRLSIL.

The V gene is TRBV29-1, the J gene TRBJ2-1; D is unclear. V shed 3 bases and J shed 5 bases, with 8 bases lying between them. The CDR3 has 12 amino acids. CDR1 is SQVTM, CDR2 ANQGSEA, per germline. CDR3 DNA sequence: TGCAGCGTTGAGAGAGTCGACAATGAGCAGTTCTTC. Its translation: CSVERVDNEQFF.

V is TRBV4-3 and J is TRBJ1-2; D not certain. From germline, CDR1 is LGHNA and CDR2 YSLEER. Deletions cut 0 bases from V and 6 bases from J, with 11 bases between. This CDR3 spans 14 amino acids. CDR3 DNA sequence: TGCGCCAGCAGCCAAGATCATCTGCAGGATGGCTACACCTTC. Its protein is CASSQDHLQDGYTF.

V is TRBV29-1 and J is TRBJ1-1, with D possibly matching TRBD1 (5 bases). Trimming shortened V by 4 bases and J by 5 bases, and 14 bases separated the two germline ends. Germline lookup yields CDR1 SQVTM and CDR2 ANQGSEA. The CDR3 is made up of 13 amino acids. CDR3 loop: CSVARDGLTEAFF. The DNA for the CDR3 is TGCAGCGTTGCGCGGGACGGCCTGACTGAAGCTTTCTTT.

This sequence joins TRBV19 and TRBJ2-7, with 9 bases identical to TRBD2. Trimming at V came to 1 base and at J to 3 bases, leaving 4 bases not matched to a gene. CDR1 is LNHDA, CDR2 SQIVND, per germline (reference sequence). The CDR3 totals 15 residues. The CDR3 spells CASSIGLAELYEQYV. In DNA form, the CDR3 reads TGTGCCAGTAGTATAGGACTAGCGGAACTCTACGAGCAGTACGTC.

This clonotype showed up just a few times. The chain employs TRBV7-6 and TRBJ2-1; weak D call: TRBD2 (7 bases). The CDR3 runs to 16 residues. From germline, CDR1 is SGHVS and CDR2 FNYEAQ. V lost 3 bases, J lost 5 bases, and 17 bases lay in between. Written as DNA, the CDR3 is TGTGCCAGCAGCTTGGGGGGGCGGGGGAGTAACAATGAGCAGTTCTTC. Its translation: CASSLGGRGSNNEQFF.

The CDR3 reads CASSHNRNEQFF. CDR3 DNA sequence: TGTGCCAGCAGTCATAACCGGAATGAGCAGTTCTTC. V gene TRBV6-5 combines with J gene TRBJ2-1; no reliable D call. Germline lookup yields CDR1 MNHEY and CDR2 SVGAGI. The V and J ends lost 5 bases and 7 bases respectively, with 9 bases between them. This CDR3 is built from 12 residues.

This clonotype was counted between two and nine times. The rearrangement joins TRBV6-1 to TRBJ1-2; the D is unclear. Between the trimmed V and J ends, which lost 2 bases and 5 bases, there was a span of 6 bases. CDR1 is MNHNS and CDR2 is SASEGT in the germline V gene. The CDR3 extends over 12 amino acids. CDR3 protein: CASSETDYGYTF. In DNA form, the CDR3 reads TGTGCCAGCAGTGAAACGGATTATGGCTACACCTTC.

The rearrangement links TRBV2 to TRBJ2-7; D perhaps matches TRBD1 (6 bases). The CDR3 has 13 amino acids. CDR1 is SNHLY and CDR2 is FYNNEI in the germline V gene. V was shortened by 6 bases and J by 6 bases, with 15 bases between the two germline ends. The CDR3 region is CASSWGQVREQYV. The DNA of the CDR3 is TGTGCCAGCAGCTGGGGGCAGGTACGCGAGCAGTACGTC.

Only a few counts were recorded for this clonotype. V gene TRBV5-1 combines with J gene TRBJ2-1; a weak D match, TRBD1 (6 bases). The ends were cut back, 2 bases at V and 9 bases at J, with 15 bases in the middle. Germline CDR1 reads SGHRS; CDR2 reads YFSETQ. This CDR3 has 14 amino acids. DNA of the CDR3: TGCGCCAGCAGCTTTTCAACAGGGATTGGTGAGCAGTTCTTC. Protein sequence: CASSFSTGIGEQFF.

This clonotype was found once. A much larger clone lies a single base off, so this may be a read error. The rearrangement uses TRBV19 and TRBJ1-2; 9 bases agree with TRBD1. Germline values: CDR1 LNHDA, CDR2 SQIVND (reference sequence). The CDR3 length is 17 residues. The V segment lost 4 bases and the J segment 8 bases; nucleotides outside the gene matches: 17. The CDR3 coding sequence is TGTGCCAGTAGTAATTCCCGTAGGACACAGGGGGCTCTCGGCTACACCTTC. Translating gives CASSNSRRTQGALGYTF.

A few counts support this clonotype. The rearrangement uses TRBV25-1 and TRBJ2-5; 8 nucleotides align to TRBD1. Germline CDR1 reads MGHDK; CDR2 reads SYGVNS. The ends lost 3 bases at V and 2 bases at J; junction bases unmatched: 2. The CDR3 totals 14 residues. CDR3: CASSDDRGQETQYF. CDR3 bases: TGTGCCAGCAGTGATGACAGGGGTCAAGAGACCCAGTACTTC.

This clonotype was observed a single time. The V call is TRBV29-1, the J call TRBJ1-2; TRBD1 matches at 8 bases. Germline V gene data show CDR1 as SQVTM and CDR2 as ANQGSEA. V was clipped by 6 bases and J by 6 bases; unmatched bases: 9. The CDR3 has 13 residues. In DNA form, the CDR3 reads TGCAGCGTAGGACAGGGCGGTTTGGATGGCTACACCTTC. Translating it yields CSVGQGGLDGYTF.

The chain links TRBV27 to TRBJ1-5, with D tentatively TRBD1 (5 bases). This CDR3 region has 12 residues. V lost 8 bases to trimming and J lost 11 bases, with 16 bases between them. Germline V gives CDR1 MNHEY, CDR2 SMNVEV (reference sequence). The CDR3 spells CASGFGGGAQHF. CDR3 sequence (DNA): TGTGCCAGCGGATTCGGGGGTGGGGCCCAGCATTTT.

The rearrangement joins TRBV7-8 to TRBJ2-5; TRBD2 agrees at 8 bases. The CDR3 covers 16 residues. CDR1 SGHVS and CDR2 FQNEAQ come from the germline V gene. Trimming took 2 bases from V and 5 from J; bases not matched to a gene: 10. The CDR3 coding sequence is TGTGCCAGCAGCTTATCCCCCCGCGGGGGGACGGAGACCCAGTACTTC. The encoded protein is CASSLSPRGGTETQYF.

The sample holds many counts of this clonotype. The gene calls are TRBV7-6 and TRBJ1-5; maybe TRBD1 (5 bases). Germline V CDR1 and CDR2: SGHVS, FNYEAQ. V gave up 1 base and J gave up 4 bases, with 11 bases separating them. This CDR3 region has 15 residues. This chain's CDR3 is CASSLGGKGNQPQHF. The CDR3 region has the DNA TGTGCCAGCAGCTTAGGGGGGAAGGGGAATCAGCCCCAGCATTTT.

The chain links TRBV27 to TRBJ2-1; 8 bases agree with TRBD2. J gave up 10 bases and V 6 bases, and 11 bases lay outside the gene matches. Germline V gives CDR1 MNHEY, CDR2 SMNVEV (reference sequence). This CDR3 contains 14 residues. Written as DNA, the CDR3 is TGTGCCAGCAGCTTAGGAGGCGGGGGGAGAGAGCAGTTCTTC. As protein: CASSLGGGGREQFF.

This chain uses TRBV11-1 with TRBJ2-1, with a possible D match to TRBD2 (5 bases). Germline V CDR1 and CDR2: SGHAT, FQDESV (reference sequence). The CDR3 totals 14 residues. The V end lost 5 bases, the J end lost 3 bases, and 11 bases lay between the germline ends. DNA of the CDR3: TGTGCCAGCAGCGCCAGCACTAGCTACAATGAGCAGTTCTTC. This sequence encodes CASSASTSYNEQFF.

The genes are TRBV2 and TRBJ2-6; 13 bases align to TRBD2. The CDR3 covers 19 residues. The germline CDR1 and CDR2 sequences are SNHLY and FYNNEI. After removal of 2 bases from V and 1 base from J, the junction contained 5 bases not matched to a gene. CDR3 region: CASSERLAGGTSGANVLTF. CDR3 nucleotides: TGTGCCAGCAGTGAACGACTAGCGGGGGGAACTTCTGGGGCCAACGTCCTGACTTTC.

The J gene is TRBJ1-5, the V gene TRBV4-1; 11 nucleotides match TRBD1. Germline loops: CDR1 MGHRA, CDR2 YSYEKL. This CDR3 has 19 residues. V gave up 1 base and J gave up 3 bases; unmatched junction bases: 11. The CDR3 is CASSQVLGQGEIDNQPQHF. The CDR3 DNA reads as TGCGCCAGCAGCCAAGTCCTGGGACAGGGGGAAATTGACAATCAGCCCCAGCATTTT.

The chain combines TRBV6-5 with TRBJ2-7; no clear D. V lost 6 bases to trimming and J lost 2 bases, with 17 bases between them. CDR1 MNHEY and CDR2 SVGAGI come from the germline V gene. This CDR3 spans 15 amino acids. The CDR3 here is CASSSTRTAPYEQYF. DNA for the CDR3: TGTGCCAGCAGCAGCACAAGGACGGCCCCCTACGAGCAGTACTTC.

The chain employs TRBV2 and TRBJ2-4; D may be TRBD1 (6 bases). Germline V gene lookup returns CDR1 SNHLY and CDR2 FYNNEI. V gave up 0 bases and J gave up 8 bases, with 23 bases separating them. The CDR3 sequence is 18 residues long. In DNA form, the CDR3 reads TGTGCCAGCAGTGAAGCAGAGGGCAGGGGCTACCAAGGGGACATTCAGTACTTC. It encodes CASSEAEGRGYQGDIQYF.

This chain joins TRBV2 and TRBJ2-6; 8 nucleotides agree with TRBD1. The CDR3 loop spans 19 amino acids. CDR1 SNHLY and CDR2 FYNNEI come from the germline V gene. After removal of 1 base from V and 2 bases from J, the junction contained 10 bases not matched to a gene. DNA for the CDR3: TGTGCCAGCAGTGAAGAAGAAGATTACAGGGGGGCTGGGGCCAACGTCCTGACTTTC. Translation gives CASSEEEDYRGAGANVLTF.

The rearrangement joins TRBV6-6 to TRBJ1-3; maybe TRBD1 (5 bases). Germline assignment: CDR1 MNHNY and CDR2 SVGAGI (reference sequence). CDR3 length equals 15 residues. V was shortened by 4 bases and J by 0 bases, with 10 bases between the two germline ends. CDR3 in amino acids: CASSLTVSSGNTIYF. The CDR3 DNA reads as TGTGCCAGCAGTTTGACAGTCAGCTCTGGAAACACCATATATTTT.

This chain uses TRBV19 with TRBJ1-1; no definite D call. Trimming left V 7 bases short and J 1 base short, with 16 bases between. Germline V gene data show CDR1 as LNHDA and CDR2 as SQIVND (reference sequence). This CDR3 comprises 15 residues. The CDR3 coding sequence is TGTGCCAGTATGGTGGCAGGAGGTGGGAACACTGAAGCTTTCTTT. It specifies CASMVAGGGNTEAFF.

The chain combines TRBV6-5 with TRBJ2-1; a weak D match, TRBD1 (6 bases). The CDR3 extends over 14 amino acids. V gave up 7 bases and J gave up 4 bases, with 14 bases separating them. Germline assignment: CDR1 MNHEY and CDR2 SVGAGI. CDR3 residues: CASTSRTAYNEQFF. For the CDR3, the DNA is TGTGCCAGCACCTCCCGGACAGCATACAATGAGCAGTTCTTC.

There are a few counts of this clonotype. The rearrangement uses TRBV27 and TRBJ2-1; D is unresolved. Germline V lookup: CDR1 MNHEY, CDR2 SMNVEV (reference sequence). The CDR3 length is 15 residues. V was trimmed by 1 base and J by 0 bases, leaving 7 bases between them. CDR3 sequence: CASSLYDASYNEQFF. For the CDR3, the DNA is TGTGCCAGCAGTTTATATGATGCCTCCTACAATGAGCAGTTCTTC.

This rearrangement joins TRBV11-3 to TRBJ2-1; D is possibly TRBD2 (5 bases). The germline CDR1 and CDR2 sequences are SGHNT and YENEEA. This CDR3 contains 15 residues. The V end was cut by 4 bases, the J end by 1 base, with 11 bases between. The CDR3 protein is CASSSDWLSYNEQFF. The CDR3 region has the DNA TGTGCCAGCAGCTCGGACTGGTTATCCTACAATGAGCAGTTCTTC.